The 30 T cell receptor beta chains below were found in one sample sequenced in a study of T cells in Graves' hyperthyroidism and ophthalmopathy. Authors of the study amplified TCR beta CDR3 regions from RNA transcripts. In the first-round RT-PCR of the TCR CDR3, the HTBI primer set was used. MiXCR was run by TCRdb on the multiplex PCR reads, yielding one entry per CDR3 protein. Seen here are about 660,000 distinct CDR3 sequences, just under 45% observed once, and the top ten hold less than 8.5%. The specimen sequenced was peripheral blood or thyroid tissue (not recorded which). These receptors all stem from an adult man with Graves' disease, either hyperthyroidism or ophthalmopathy (not recorded which).

Of note for this clonotype: A much larger clone is a single base away; this may be a read error. Lacking the conserved final phenylalanine or tryptophan, this CDR3 likely reflects a read error. V gene TRBV10-3 combines with J gene TRBJ1-1; a possible D gene is TRBD1 (6 bases). In germline, CDR1 is ENHRY, CDR2 SYGVKD. V lost 7 bases and J lost 1, with 13 bases in between. The CDR3 has 14 amino acids. CDR3 residues: CAITFGQQNTEAFL. The CDR3 DNA sequence: TGTGCCATCACTTTTGGACAGCAGAACACTGAAGCTTTCTTA.

This chain links TRBV6-4 with TRBJ1-5; 9 bases agree with TRBD1. V was clipped by 0 bases and J by 9 bases; unmatched bases: 9. Germline V gene data show CDR1 as MRHNA and CDR2 as SNTAGT. This CDR3 is built from 16 residues. Here the CDR3 DNA reads TGTGCCAGCAGTGACTCTACGGGACAGGGCCTTTGGCCCCAGCATTTT. Protein sequence: CASSDSTGQGLWPQHF.

With respect to this clonotype: A much larger clone is a single base away; this may be a read error. V is TRBV24-1 and J is TRBJ2-5; 9 nucleotides align to TRBD2. CDR1 and CDR2 (germline): KGHDR, SFDVKD. The CDR3 totals 14 residues. Trimming took 11 bases from V and 0 from J; bases not matched to a gene: 6. CDR3 in amino acids: CASRASGNQETQYF. The CDR3 DNA reads as TGTGCCAGCAGGGCTAGCGGGAACCAAGAGACCCAGTACTTC.

About this clonotype itself: A read error is possible here, since a much larger clone lies one base away. This sequence joins TRBV20-1 and TRBJ1-1; D remains unclear. The V and J ends lost 5 bases and 0 bases respectively, with 10 bases between them. The CDR3 loop spans 13 amino acids. CDR1 DFQATT and CDR2 SNEGSKA come from the germline V gene (reference sequence). The CDR3 DNA reads TGCAGTGCTGGAGCGACTGTGAACACTGAAGCTTTCTTT. Encoded protein: CSAGATVNTEAFF.

On this clonotype itself: Given the absence of the conserved phenylalanine or tryptophan at the CDR3 end, a read error is likely. The genes are TRBV7-9 and TRBJ2-5; D not certain. Germline V CDR1 and CDR2: SEHNR, FQNEAQ (reference sequence). The CDR3 loop spans 15 amino acids. In DNA, the CDR3 is TGTGCCAGCACCTTAGGTCCCATGTACCAAGAGACCCAGTACCTC. Residues: CASTLGPMYQETQYL.

The genes are TRBV6-5 and TRBJ2-2, with 9 bases matching TRBD2. Looked up from germline, CDR1 is MNHEY and CDR2 is SVGAGI. This CDR3 region has 16 residues. With V trimmed by 4 bases and J by 5 bases, 8 bases remained unmatched. CDR3 residues: CASSLWAGGGTGELFF. The CDR3 DNA follows: TGTGCCAGCAGTTTATGGGCGGGAGGGGGTACCGGGGAGCTGTTTTTT.

This clonotype appeared once. This chain connects TRBV10-3 to TRBJ1-2; no firm D call. With 0 bases removed from V and 4 bases from J, the gap between germline ends came to 6 bases. CDR3 length equals 13 residues. Germline CDR1 and CDR2: ENHRY and SYGVKD. CDR3 protein: CAISESQSYGYTF. The CDR3 DNA reads TGTGCCATCAGTGAGTCGCAGTCCTATGGCTACACCTTC.

This clonotype was seen only a few times. The chain joins TRBV15 to TRBJ1-1; 7 nucleotides agree with TRBD1. CDR1 LNHNV and CDR2 YYDKDF come from the germline V gene (reference sequence). The V and J ends lost 1 base and 4 bases, in that order; junction bases with no gene match: 12. The CDR3 length is 17 residues. The CDR3 DNA reads TGTGCCACCAGCAGAGTAACCAGGGGGGGTTGGAGCACTGAAGCTTTCTTT. This encodes CATSRVTRGGWSTEAFF.

Worth noting for this clonotype: The junction shows a germline mismatch at one end, possibly a read error. V usage is TRBV9 and J usage is TRBJ2-7; no definite D call. The CDR3 consists of 13 residues. Germline CDR1 SGDLS, CDR2 YYNGEE. The CDR3 here is CASSVDGPLEQCF. The CDR3, as DNA: TGTGCCAGCAGCGTAGACGGACCGCTCGAGCAGTGCTTC.

In its sample, this clonotype was seen many times. The chain links TRBV9 to TRBJ1-1, with D uncertain. Trimming removed 0 bases at V and 1 base at J, with 7 bases between. This CDR3 region has 14 residues. Germline V gene data show CDR1 as SGDLS and CDR2 as YYNGEE. The CDR3 is CASSVGSGNTEAFF. CDR3 bases: TGTGCCAGCAGCGTAGGATCTGGGAACACTGAAGCTTTCTTT.

This clonotype was observed many times. This CDR3 reads CAISNRDSNQPQHF. The DNA for the CDR3 is TGTGCCATCAGTAACAGGGATAGCAATCAGCCCCAGCATTTT. This chain connects TRBV10-3 to TRBJ1-5, with D possibly being TRBD1 (6 bases). Per the germline V gene, CDR1 is ENHRY and CDR2 is SYGVKD. This CDR3 region has 14 residues. V was trimmed by 5 bases and J by 0 bases, leaving 8 bases between them.

Only one count was recorded for this clonotype. The chain employs TRBV7-8 and TRBJ2-2, with TRBD1 as a possible D gene (7 bases). The length of the CDR3 is 14 residues. Germline CDR1 and CDR2: SGHVS and FQNEAQ. V dropped 6 bases and J dropped 5 bases, with 13 bases sitting between them. The CDR3 DNA reads TGTGCCAGCAGTGAGCAGGGGGGAACCGGGGAGCTGTTTTTT. Its translation: CASSEQGGTGELFF.

This chain uses TRBV6-5 with TRBJ1-3, with D perhaps matching TRBD1 (6 bases). V was shortened by 4 bases and J by 7 bases, with 20 bases between the two germline ends. The V gene's germline CDR1 is MNHEY and CDR2 SVGAGI. This CDR3 spans 16 amino acids. The CDR3 sequence is CASSSQTKGGWNTIYF. For the CDR3, the DNA is TGTGCCAGCAGTTCCCAGACCAAAGGGGGTTGGAACACCATATATTTT.

This chain uses TRBV15 with TRBJ1-2; a weak D match, TRBD1 (5 bases). The V gene's germline CDR1 is LNHNV and CDR2 YYDKDF (reference sequence). This CDR3 is 14 amino acids long. The V and J ends lost 0 bases and 4 bases respectively, with 9 bases between them. In nucleotides, the CDR3 is TGTGCCACCAGCAGAGATGGGGGACCCTATGGCTACACCTTC. Translation gives CATSRDGGPYGYTF.

This clonotype was seen only once. The genes are TRBV15 and TRBJ2-7; a weak D match, TRBD1 (5 bases). Germline V gene lookup returns CDR1 LNHNV and CDR2 YYDKDF (reference sequence). This CDR3 contains 14 residues. Trimming removed 5 bases at V and 5 bases at J, with 16 bases between. CDR3 loop: CATSELQGTHEQYF. The CDR3 nucleotides are TGTGCCACCAGCGAACTCCAGGGTACCCACGAGCAGTACTTC. Full variable domain (rest looked up from reference TRBV15 and TRBJ2-7): DAMVIQNPRYQVTQFGKPVTLSCSQTLNHNVMYWYQQKSSQAPKLLFHYYDKDFNNEADTPDNFQSRRPNTSFCFLDIRSPGLGDTAMYLCATSELQGTHEQYFGPGTRLTVT.

The V and J genes are TRBV6-7 and TRBJ2-7, with TRBD2 matching over 13 bases. Being an ORF, TRBV6-7 has a function that is uncertain. The CDR3 sequence is 16 residues long. The V gene end was trimmed by 3 bases and the J gene end by 7 bases; junction bases not matched to a gene: 9. The CDR3 nucleotides are TGTGCCAGCAGTTATAGAACCGGGACTAGCGGGAATGAGCAGTACTTC. Translating gives CASSYRTGTSGNEQYF.

This clonotype turned up a few times. The chain uses TRBV19 and TRBJ2-7, with 7 bases matching TRBD2. V shed 10 bases and J 2 bases; nucleotides not matched to a gene: 11. The CDR3 is 14 amino acids. The V gene's germline CDR1 is LNHDA and CDR2 SQIVND (reference sequence). In DNA, the CDR3 is TGTGCCACTGGGGAGGGACGAGGAACCTACGAGCAGTACTTC. Translated: CATGEGRGTYEQYF.

The chain joins TRBV7-4 to TRBJ2-7; the match to TRBD1 covers 10 bases. Per the germline V gene, CDR1 is SGHVT and CDR2 is SQSDAQ. J gave up 3 bases and V 6 bases, and 5 bases lay outside the gene matches. This CDR3 is 14 amino acids long. CDR3 in amino acids: CASRIGQGVYEQYF. CDR3 nucleotide sequence: TGTGCCAGCAGGATAGGACAGGGGGTCTACGAGCAGTACTTC.

The chain joins TRBV7-6 to TRBJ1-2, with D perhaps matching TRBD1 (5 bases). Trimming pared 6 bases from V and 3 bases from J, leaving 11 bases between. The germline V gene encodes CDR1 SGHVS and CDR2 FNYEAQ. The CDR3 length is 13 residues. CDR3 residues: CASRRDGYYGYTF. In nucleotides, the CDR3 is TGTGCCAGCAGACGGGACGGCTACTATGGCTACACCTTC.

The chain couples TRBV7-9 to TRBJ1-1; weak D call: TRBD1 (6 bases). Trimming removed 5 bases from V and 1 base from J, with 11 bases in between. Germline V gene data show CDR1 as SEHNR and CDR2 as FQNEAQ (reference sequence). The CDR3 is made up of 14 amino acids. The CDR3 sequence: CASSQQGSNTEAFF. The CDR3 DNA reads as TGTGCCAGCAGCCAACAGGGCTCGAACACTGAAGCTTTCTTT.

Concerning this clonotype itself: This likely comes from a read error, as the CDR3 has no conserved phenylalanine or tryptophan at its end. This chain links TRBV5-5 with TRBJ2-5; 9 bases agree with TRBD2. Germline V gene lookup returns CDR1 SGHKS and CDR2 YYEKEE (reference sequence). The J segment lost 5 bases and the V segment lost 4 bases, leaving 6 bases of the junction unmatched. This CDR3 contains 14 residues. CDR3 sequence reads: CASSQPSGAETQYL. In nucleotides, the CDR3 is TGTGCCAGCAGCCAACCTAGCGGGGCGGAGACCCAGTACCTC.

This chain connects TRBV6-6 to TRBJ1-1, with 8 bases identical to TRBD1. The CDR3 covers 14 residues. With 7 bases clipped from V and 3 bases from J, the junction kept 7 bases outside the gene matches. Germline lookup yields CDR1 MNHNY and CDR2 SVGAGI (reference sequence). This CDR3 is CASKRQGLDTEAFF. In nucleotides, the CDR3 is TGTGCCAGCAAGCGACAGGGGCTGGACACTGAAGCTTTCTTT.

The chain carries TRBV2 and TRBJ1-2; 10 bases line up with TRBD1. This CDR3 region has 13 residues. V lost 7 bases and J lost 6; bases outside the gene matches: 5. Per the germline V gene, CDR1 is SNHLY and CDR2 is FYNNEI. CDR3 in DNA: TGTGCCAGCACCGGGACAGGGGATGATGGCTACACCTTC. Its translation is CASTGTGDDGYTF.

On this clonotype itself: A much more abundant neighbour one base away suggests this may be a read error. CDR3: CASSYGNTRELFF. The CDR3 nucleotides read TGTGCCAGCAGCTACGGGAACACCAGGGAGCTGTTTTTT. The V and J genes are TRBV5-8 and TRBJ2-2; tentatively, D is TRBD2 (5 bases). The germline V gene encodes CDR1 SGHTS and CDR2 YDEGEE. The CDR3 is made up of 13 amino acids.

A word on this clonotype: A junction end diverges from the germline sequence, so it may reflect a read error. J is TRBJ2-5 and V is TRBV6-5; D tentatively fits TRBD1 or TRBD2 (5 bases each). This CDR3 spans 14 amino acids. Germline CDR1 MNHEY, CDR2 SVGAGI. The CDR3 spells CASTYGTGLETQYF. DNA of the CDR3: TGTGCCAGCACTTACGGGACGGGGTTAGAGACCCAGTACTTC.

This clonotype was counted between two and nine times. The rearrangement links TRBV5-4 to TRBJ1-1; D is ambiguous. With 0 bases removed from V and 0 bases from J, the gap between germline ends came to 9 bases. The CDR3 spans 15 residues. Germline CDR1 and CDR2: SGHNT and YYREEE (reference sequence). The CDR3 nucleotides read TGTGCCAGCAGCTTGGGTATTCTCATGAACACTGAAGCTTTCTTT. Protein: CASSLGILMNTEAFF. Based on the CDR3 plus reference TRBV5-4 and TRBJ1-1, the full variable domain is ETGVTQSPTHLIKTRGQQVTLRCSSQSGHNTVSWYQQALGQGPQFIFQYYREEENGRGNFPPRFSGLQFPNYSSELNVNALELDDSALYLCASSLGILMNTEAFFGQGTRLTVV.

This clonotype was counted between two and nine times. This chain uses TRBV20-1 with TRBJ1-1; weak D call: TRBD1 (5 bases). CDR1 and CDR2 (germline): DFQATT, SNEGSKA (reference sequence). The V gene lost 3 bases and the J gene lost 8 bases, with 16 bases spanning the gap. This CDR3 has 13 residues. The CDR3: CSARQYGGGEAFF. The CDR3 DNA follows: TGCAGTGCTAGGCAATACGGGGGAGGGGAAGCTTTCTTT.

Of note for this clonotype: A much larger clone lies one base from this, so it may be a read error. The rearrangement uses TRBV2 and TRBJ1-2; 7 bases are shared with TRBD1. Looked up from germline, CDR1 is SNHLY and CDR2 is FYNNEI. There are 12 residues in the CDR3. CDR3 region: CASQTGYYGYIF. DNA of the CDR3: TGTGCCAGCCAGACAGGGTATTATGGCTACATCTTC.

To note about this clonotype: The conserved phenylalanine or tryptophan normally closing the CDR3 is absent here, so this likely arose from a read error. It is unclear where the CDR3 begins or ends on the DNA, so no DNA is shown, and the CDR3 is as TCRdb lists it. The genes are TRBV20-1 and TRBJ2-7; TRBD1, the table's D call, lacks a check against the DNA. The CDR3 spans 9 residues, counting both ends. Germline lookup yields CDR1 DFQATT and CDR2 SNEGSKA (reference sequence). CDR3 in amino acids: CSARGQGYY.

This clonotype was seen only once. The V call is TRBV12-5, the J call TRBJ1-5; D is undetermined. CDR3 length equals 13 residues. Germline CDR1 and CDR2: LGHNT and FRNRAP. V was clipped by 7 bases and J by 7 bases, with 14 bases between them. The CDR3 here is CASALDGGQPQHF. CDR3 nucleotides: TGTGCTAGTGCCCTGGACGGTGGCCAGCCCCAGCATTTT.